The 28 T cell receptor beta chains in this list originate from one sample, sequenced in a study of Tregs in tolerant kidney transplant recipients. Related graft donors supplied nonmyeloablative bone marrow transplants, and mixed chimerism was transient. Sequencing used immunoSEQ multiplex PCR; TCRdb keeps in-frame clones, though not all of them. The sample has 45,000 or so clones, approximately 90% seen once. The sequences come from CD8+ T cells from blood (PBMCs), collected 12 months after the transplant. These receptors all come from a human patient who received a combined kidney and bone marrow transplant. Some of the T cells may derive from the graft donor.

V usage is TRBV21-1 and J usage is TRBJ1-6. TRBV21-1 is described as a pseudogene. The CDR3 extends over 16 amino acids. The CDR3 sequence: CASSKGTGSGDSPLHF. The CDR3, as DNA: TGTGCCAGCAGCAAAGGAACAGGCAGCGGGGATTCACCCCTCCACTTT.

This chain uses TRBV27 with TRBJ2-7; the match to TRBD1 covers 7 bases. The V segment lost 5 bases and the J segment 2 bases; nucleotides outside the gene matches: 6. Germline V CDR1 and CDR2: MNHEY, SMNVEV (reference sequence). The CDR3 totals 14 residues. CDR3 protein: CASSEDRLAYEQYF. The CDR3 coding sequence is TGTGCCAGCAGTGAGGACAGGTTGGCCTACGAGCAGTACTTC.

On this clone itself: Sequence at one end of the junction differs from germline and may be a read error. The chain employs TRBV6-1 and TRBJ1-2; D remains ambiguous. The CDR3 is made up of 10 amino acids. Germline V CDR1 and CDR2: MNHNS, SASEGT. CDR3 DNA sequence: TGTGCCAGCAGTGATCTGGCGGCCTTCTTC. The encoded protein is CASSDLAAFF.

This clone appeared once. CDR3 nucleotides: TGTGCCAGCAGCCCGCGGGAGGGCGGTGAGCAGTTCTTC. Amino acid sequence: CASSPREGGEQFF. This chain connects TRBV4-2 to TRBJ2-1; 9 bases align to TRBD2. Germline lookup yields CDR1 LGHNA and CDR2 YNFKEQ. CDR3 length: 13 residues. The ends lost 4 bases at V and 9 bases at J; junction bases unmatched: 4.

The chain recombines TRBV7-9 with TRBJ2-7, with 7 bases lining up with TRBD1. J was trimmed by 4 bases and V by 5 bases; bases with no gene match: 5. Germline CDR1 and CDR2: SEHNR and FQNEAQ (reference sequence). The CDR3 runs 13 residues. The CDR3 nucleotides read TGTGCCAGCAGCCCCGCGGACAGGTACGAGCAGTACTTC. As protein: CASSPADRYEQYF.

The rearrangement links TRBV5-6 to TRBJ1-3; D not certain. V lost 5 bases to trimming and J lost 4 bases, with 7 bases between them. The CDR3 has 12 residues. Germline assignment: CDR1 SGHDT and CDR2 YYEEEE. Here the CDR3 DNA reads TGTGCCAGCAGTAATGTCGGAAACACCATATATTTT. As protein: CASSNVGNTIYF. Based on the CDR3 plus reference TRBV5-6 and TRBJ1-3, the full variable domain is DAGVTQSPTHLIKTRGQQVTLRCSPKSGHDTVSWYQQALGQGPQFIFQYYEEEERQRGNFPDRFSGHQFPNYSSELNVNALLLGDSALYLCASSNVGNTIYFGEGSWLTVV.

The rearrangement uses TRBV27 and TRBJ1-4; 8 bases align to TRBD1. The CDR3 covers 14 residues. From germline, CDR1 is MNHEY and CDR2 SMNVEV (reference sequence). The ends lost 2 bases at V and 10 bases at J; junction bases unmatched: 6. The CDR3 DNA reads TGTGCCAGCAGTTTAGGCAGGGGGCCGGTAAAACTGTTTTTT. Translating gives CASSLGRGPVKLFF.

The genes are TRBV18 and TRBJ1-2; 9 nucleotides line up with TRBD1. The CDR3 has 15 amino acids. Germline loops: CDR1 KGHSH, CDR2 LQKENI. V dropped 4 bases and J dropped 7; count of bases not matched to a gene: 10. CDR3 residues: CASSLEKQGAIGYTF. In DNA form, the CDR3 reads TGTGCCAGCTCACTAGAGAAACAGGGGGCGATTGGCTACACCTTC.

This chain uses TRBV27 with TRBJ2-1, with TRBD2 as a possible D gene (6 bases). The germline CDR1 and CDR2 sequences are MNHEY and SMNVEV (reference sequence). Trimming removed 0 bases from V and 10 bases from J, with 10 bases in between. The CDR3 is 13 residues long. The CDR3 loop is CASSLSAGNEQFF. Written as DNA, the CDR3 is TGTGCCAGCAGTTTATCGGCGGGGAACGAGCAGTTCTTC.

This clone was recorded once. Germline is not matched at one junction end, which may reflect a read error. The V gene is TRBV7-9, the J gene TRBJ2-7, with 8 bases fitting TRBD2. CDR3 size: 15 residues. The V gene's germline CDR1 is SEHNR and CDR2 FQNEAQ (reference sequence). CDR3 sequence: CASSLGAGVLRERYF. The CDR3 DNA sequence: TGTGCCAGCAGCTTAGGAGCGGGAGTCCTACGAGAGCGGTACTTC.

V and J are TRBV30 and TRBJ2-7; 8 positions agree with TRBD2. J lost 3 bases, V lost 4 bases, and 11 bases had no gene match. Germline V gives CDR1 GTSNPN, CDR2 SVGIG (reference sequence). CDR3 length: 15 residues. The CDR3 DNA reads as TGTGCCTGGACCGACCCTACTAGCGGTCTCTACGAGCAGTACTTC. Translating it yields CAWTDPTSGLYEQYF.

This sequence joins TRBV5-4 and TRBJ2-2; no reliable D call. CDR3 length equals 16 residues. Germline V gene lookup returns CDR1 SGHNT and CDR2 YYREEE (reference sequence). Deletions cut 0 bases from V and 5 bases from J, with 14 bases between. CDR3: CASSLVLRSMTGELFF. Here the CDR3 DNA reads TGTGCCAGCAGCTTGGTTCTCAGATCCATGACCGGGGAGCTGTTTTTT. Drawing the rest from reference TRBV5-4 and TRBJ2-2, the complete variable domain is ETGVTQSPTHLIKTRGQQVTLRCSSQSGHNTVSWYQQALGQGPQFIFQYYREEENGRGNFPPRFSGLQFPNYSSELNVNALELDDSALYLCASSLVLRSMTGELFFGEGSRLTVL.

The count of this clone is one. The sample holds other DNA sequences that translate to the same CDR3. The CDR3 region is CASSQGGSVSPLHF. CDR3 DNA sequence: TGTGCCAGCAGCCAGGGGGGATCGGTTTCACCCCTCCACTTT. V usage is TRBV5-4 and J usage is TRBJ1-6, with 7 bases identical to TRBD1. Germline V gene sequence: CDR1 SGHNT, CDR2 YYREEE (reference sequence). The CDR3 length is 14 residues. J was trimmed by 9 bases and V by 4 bases; bases with no gene match: 7.

The rearrangement links TRBV18 to TRBJ1-5, with 9 bases aligning to TRBD1. With 4 bases clipped from V and 4 bases from J, the junction kept 5 bases outside the gene matches. The CDR3 totals 15 residues. Germline V gene data show CDR1 as KGHSH and CDR2 as LQKENI. The CDR3 bases are TGTGCCAGCTCACACGGGACAGGGCCTAATCAGCCCCAGCATTTT. Residues: CASSHGTGPNQPQHF.

The V and J genes are TRBV5-6 and TRBJ2-7; the D is unclear. The CDR3 length is 14 residues. Trimming cost V 4 bases and J 2 bases, with 13 bases left between them. Germline V gene sequence: CDR1 SGHDT, CDR2 YYEEEE. The CDR3 protein is CASSPLRRAYEQYF. The DNA for the CDR3 is TGTGCCAGCAGCCCCCTACGAAGAGCCTACGAGCAGTACTTC.

The chain is built from TRBV5-1 and TRBJ2-2, with unresolved D. The CDR3 has 12 amino acids. Germline V lookup: CDR1 SGHRS, CDR2 YFSETQ. The V and J ends lost 3 bases and 8 bases respectively, with 8 bases between them. The DNA for the CDR3 is TGCGCCAGCAGCTCCAAAGCTGGGGAGCTGTTTTTT. The encoded protein is CASSSKAGELFF.

This sequence joins TRBV6-5 and TRBJ1-5, with D unresolved. V shed 2 bases and J shed 2 bases, with 7 bases lying between them. This CDR3 is built from 14 residues. CDR1 MNHEY and CDR2 SVGAGI come from the germline V gene. Here the CDR3 reads CASSYNRGNQPQHF. DNA for the CDR3: TGTGCCAGCAGTTACAACCGCGGCAATCAGCCCCAGCATTTT.

The chain combines TRBV30 with TRBJ1-5; no reliable D call. Germline loops: CDR1 GTSNPN, CDR2 SVGIG (reference sequence). V lost 4 bases and J lost 0, with 10 bases in between. The length of the CDR3 is 14 residues. Here the CDR3 DNA reads TGTGCCTGGAATCCGGGGTATAGCAATCAGCCCCAGCATTTT. It is translated as CAWNPGYSNQPQHF.

The V and J genes are TRBV19 and TRBJ2-3, with TRBD2 matching 9 bases. The V gene end was trimmed by 10 bases and the J gene end by 6 bases; junction bases not matched to a gene: 11. This CDR3 is built from 14 residues. CDR1 is LNHDA, CDR2 SQIVND, per germline (reference sequence). The CDR3 DNA reads as TGTGCCACCAGTCCTAGCGGGATTCAGGATACGCAGTATTTT. It is translated as CATSPSGIQDTQYF.

This chain joins TRBV4-3 and TRBJ2-7; the match to TRBD1 covers 9 bases. Trimming at V came to 3 bases and at J to 2 bases, leaving 5 bases not matched to a gene. The CDR3 spans 15 residues. The germline CDR1 and CDR2 sequences are LGHNA and YSLEER. The CDR3 spells CASSQSGTGTYEQYF. The DNA of the CDR3 is TGCGCCAGCAGCCAGTCCGGGACAGGGACCTACGAGCAGTACTTC.

This sequence joins TRBV27 and TRBJ2-7; no clear D. The ends were cut back, 6 bases at V and 3 bases at J, with 12 bases in the middle. Germline V gives CDR1 MNHEY, CDR2 SMNVEV (reference sequence). The CDR3 contains 13 residues. CDR3 sequence: CASSPSVFYEQYF. The CDR3, as DNA: TGTGCCAGCAGCCCTAGTGTGTTCTACGAGCAGTACTTC.

The genes are TRBV15 and TRBJ2-7; the match to TRBD1 covers 9 bases. Germline assignment: CDR1 LNHNV and CDR2 YYDKDF (reference sequence). Unmatched junction bases numbered 5, after V lost 5 bases and J lost 3 bases. The CDR3 sequence is 14 residues long. CDR3 nucleotide sequence: TGTGCCACCAGCGAACCGGGACAGGGCTACGAGCAGTACTTC. It translates to CATSEPGQGYEQYF.

The V and J genes are TRBV6-6 and TRBJ1-2; tentative D call: TRBD1 (6 bases). The V end was cut by 2 bases, the J end by 5 bases, with 15 bases between. The CDR3 is 15 amino acids. Germline V gives CDR1 MNHNY, CDR2 SVGAGI (reference sequence). In nucleotides, the CDR3 is TGTGCCAGCAGTTACCCACAGGGCCGGACTTATGGCTACACCTTC. This sequence encodes CASSYPQGRTYGYTF.

Concerning this clone itself: This same CDR3 is encoded by further DNA sequences in the sample. The chain employs TRBV9 and TRBJ1-2; D is ambiguous. Deletions cut 3 bases from V and 2 bases from J, with 17 bases between. Germline values: CDR1 SGDLS, CDR2 YYNGEE. The CDR3 consists of 16 residues. The CDR3 is CASSAPRLSSNYGYTF. CDR3 bases: TGTGCCAGCAGCGCCCCTCGCCTGAGCTCCAACTATGGCTACACCTTC.

This sequence joins TRBV9 and TRBJ2-7; 9 nucleotides agree with TRBD1. J gave up 2 bases and V 2 bases, and 8 bases lay outside the gene matches. This CDR3 spans 16 amino acids. Germline V lookup: CDR1 SGDLS, CDR2 YYNGEE. Here the CDR3 DNA reads TGTGCCAGCAGCGTTCGGGGGACAGGGACCCCCTACGAGCAGTACTTC. Translating gives CASSVRGTGTPYEQYF.

The rearrangement joins TRBV5-4 to TRBJ2-1; possible D gene TRBD2, 6 bases. The ends were cut back, 0 bases at V and 9 bases at J, with 10 bases in the middle. Per the germline V gene, CDR1 is SGHNT and CDR2 is YYREEE (reference sequence). This CDR3 has 13 amino acids. CDR3 sequence: CASSLGRGAEQFF. The CDR3, as DNA: TGTGCCAGCAGCTTGGGGAGGGGAGCTGAGCAGTTCTTC. Drawing the rest from reference TRBV5-4 and TRBJ2-1, the complete variable domain is ETGVTQSPTHLIKTRGQQVTLRCSSQSGHNTVSWYQQALGQGPQFIFQYYREEENGRGNFPPRFSGLQFPNYSSELNVNALELDDSALYLCASSLGRGAEQFFGPGTRLTVL.

This chain connects TRBV29-1 to TRBJ2-2; TRBD1 is a possible D gene (6 bases). Between the trimmed V and J ends, which lost 1 base and 6 bases, there was a span of 15 bases. This CDR3 has 15 amino acids. Germline V CDR1 and CDR2: SQVTM, ANQGSEA. This CDR3 reads CSVEVQGPAPGELFF. The CDR3, as DNA: TGCAGCGTTGAAGTACAGGGTCCGGCACCCGGGGAGCTGTTTTTT.

In regard to this clone: Other DNA sequences from this sample encode an identical CDR3 as well. The genes are TRBV2 and TRBJ1-6; TRBD1 aligns across 11 bases. The V segment lost 6 bases and the J segment 7 bases; nucleotides outside the gene matches: 5. Germline CDR1 and CDR2: SNHLY and FYNNEI. The CDR3 has 15 amino acids. CDR3 region: CASRRGQGVNSPLHF. CDR3 coding DNA: TGTGCCAGCAGGCGGGGACAGGGGGTCAATTCACCCCTCCACTTT. Supplemented by reference TRBV2 and TRBJ1-6, the full variable domain reads EPEVTQTPSHQVTQMGQEVILRCVPISNHLYFYWYRQILGQKVEFLVSFYNNEISEKSEIFDDQFSVERPDGSNFTLKIRSTKLEDSAMYFCASRRGQGVNSPLHFGNGTRLTVT.